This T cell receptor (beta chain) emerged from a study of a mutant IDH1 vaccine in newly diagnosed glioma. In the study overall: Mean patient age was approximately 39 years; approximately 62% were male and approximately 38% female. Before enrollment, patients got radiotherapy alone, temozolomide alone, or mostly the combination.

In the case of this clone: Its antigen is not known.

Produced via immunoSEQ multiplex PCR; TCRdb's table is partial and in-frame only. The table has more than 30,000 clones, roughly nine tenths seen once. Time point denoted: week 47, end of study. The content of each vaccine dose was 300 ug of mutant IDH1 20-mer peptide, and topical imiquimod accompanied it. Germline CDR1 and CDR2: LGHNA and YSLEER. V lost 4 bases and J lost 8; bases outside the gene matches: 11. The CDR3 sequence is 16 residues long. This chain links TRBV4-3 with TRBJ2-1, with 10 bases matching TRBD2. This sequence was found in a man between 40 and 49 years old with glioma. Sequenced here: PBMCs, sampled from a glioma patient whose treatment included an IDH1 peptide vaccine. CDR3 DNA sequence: TGCGCCAGCAGCCCCCATTTGGCTAGCGGGAGTTATGAGCAGTTCTTC. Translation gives CASSPHLASGSYEQFF.